This T cell receptor (beta chain) was identified in a study of vaccination and CD4 T cells after COVID-19. Noted treatment: roughly 11-day PBMC culture with coronavirus spike peptide pools or control peptides (ViraFEST assay). These CD4+ T cells came from an unexposed donor, sampled before the COVID-19 pandemic (2011-2018). PBMCs, plated at around 2 million per well, were grown in the presence of 10 IU/ml IL-2 and roughly 9.5 ug/ml peptide pools. The Oncomine TCR Beta short-read assay sequenced DNA from cultured CD4+ T cells. Genomic DNA was drawn out of CD4+ T cells grown in culture. Using its own MiXCR run on the PCR reads, TCRdb lists one record per CDR3 protein. The data contain roughly 7,300 distinct CDR3 sequences, roughly 31% of them singletons. By its share, this clonotype is medium-sized. Its antigen is still unknown. CDR1 and CDR2 from the germline V gene are DFQATT and SNEGSKA (reference sequence). There are 13 residues in the CDR3. J gave up 10 bases and V 3 bases, and 3 bases lay outside the gene matches.

Sequenced material: CD4+ T cells from blood, cultured in vitro. This receptor was taken from a human donor in good health. V usage is TRBV20-1 and J usage is TRBJ1-6, with 10 bases identical to TRBD1. In DNA, the CDR3 is TGCAGTGCTAGTGGACAGGGGGAATCACCCCTCCACTTT. Translating it yields CSASGQGESPLHF.